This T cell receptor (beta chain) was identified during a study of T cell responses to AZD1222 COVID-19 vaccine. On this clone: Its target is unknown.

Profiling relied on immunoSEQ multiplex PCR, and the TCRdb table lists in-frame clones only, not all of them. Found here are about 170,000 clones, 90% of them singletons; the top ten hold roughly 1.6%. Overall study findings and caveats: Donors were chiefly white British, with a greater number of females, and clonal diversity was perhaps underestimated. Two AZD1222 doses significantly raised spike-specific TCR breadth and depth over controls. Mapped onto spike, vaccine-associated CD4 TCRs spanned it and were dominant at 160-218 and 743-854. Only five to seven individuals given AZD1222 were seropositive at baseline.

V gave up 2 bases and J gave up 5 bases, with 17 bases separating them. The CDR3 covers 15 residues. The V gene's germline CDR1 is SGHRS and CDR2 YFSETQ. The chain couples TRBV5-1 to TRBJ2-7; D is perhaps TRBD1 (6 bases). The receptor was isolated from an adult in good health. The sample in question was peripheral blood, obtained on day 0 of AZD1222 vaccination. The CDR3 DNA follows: TGCGCCAGCAGCTTACTCAGGGGACGGCTGGACGAGCAGTACTTC. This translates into CASSLLRGRLDEQYF. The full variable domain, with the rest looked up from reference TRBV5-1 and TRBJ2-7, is KAGVTQTPRYLIKTRGQQVTLSCSPISGHRSVSWYQQTPGQGLQFLFEYFSETQRNKGNFPGRFSGRQFSNSRSEMNVSTLELGDSALYLCASSLLRGRLDEQYFGPGTRLTVT.